These T cell receptor beta chains were read from a single sample in a study of blood T cell repertoires in COVID-19. Using immunoSEQ multiplex PCR, the repertoire was profiled, and TCRdb retains in-frame clones only, with some absent. The sample shows about 99,000 clones, approximately 86% of them seen only once. Input material: peripheral blood. These receptors all come from a human donor in a cohort sampled during active COVID-19. Both conserved end residues are part of each CDR3. A D gene is named only where the DNA matches it firmly. Some rows have no size entry. The others give once, few or many, or a class for an expanded clone.

J gene | D gene | V gene | clone size | CDR3 DNA | CDR3 protein
TRBJ2-2 | . | TRBV6-6 | few | TGTGCCAGCAGTGCCCAGGGGACCTGGAACACCGGGGAGCTGTTTTTT | CASSAQGTWNTGELFF
TRBJ2-7 | . | TRBV19 | . | TGTGCCAGTAGTGTTACAGGCGCCTCGGGGGCCTACGAGCAGTACTTC | CASSVTGASGAYEQYF
TRBJ2-7 | TRBD2 | TRBV6-2/TRBV6-3 | . | TGTGCCAGCAGTTCCGGGACTAACTCCTACGAGCAGTACTTC | CASSSGTNSYEQYF
TRBJ1-6 | . | TRBV7-9 | . | TGTGCCAGCAGCTTAGGCCAGGGGTTTAATTCACCCCTCCACTTT | CASSLGQGFNSPLHF
TRBJ1-4 | TRBD1 | TRBV5-4 | . | TGTGCCAGCAGCCGAGGAGGTGACCCAGGGGGTAATGAAAAACTGTTTTTT | CASSRGGDPGGNEKLFF
TRBJ2-1 | . | TRBV6-2/TRBV6-3 | . | TGTGCCAGCAGTACCAACCGACAGGGAGGTTACAATGAGCAGTTCTTC | CASSTNRQGGYNEQFF
TRBJ1-1 | . | TRBV4-1 | . | TGCGCCAGCACAGCAGGGTGGAACGTGAACACTGAAGCTTTCTTT | CASTAGWNVNTEAFF
TRBJ1-2 | . | TRBV7-9 | . | TGTGCCAGCAGCCGGACAGACTATCCTAACTATGGCTACACCTTC | CASSRTDYPNYGYTF
TRBJ2-3 | . | TRBV4-2 | . | TGTGCCAGCAGCCAACGCGGGGGCACAGATACGCAGTATTTT | CASSQRGGTDTQYF
TRBJ2-7 | . | TRBV11-3 | . | TGTGCCAGCAGCATAACGGGCTACGAGCAGTACTTC | CASSITGYEQYF
TRBJ2-5 | TRBD2 | TRBV5-1 | once | TGCGCCAGCAGCTCCCGGACTAGCTCAGAGACCCAGTACTTC | CASSSRTSSETQYF
TRBJ1-2 | TRBD1 | TRBV28 | . | TGTGCCAGCGGTTGGAGGACAGGGGTCAACTATGGCTACACCTTC | CASGWRTGVNYGYTF